This note documents a single T cell receptor (beta chain) sequence. The junction differs from germline at one of its ends, possibly a read error. Sequencing used immunoSEQ multiplex PCR; TCRdb keeps in-frame clones, though not all of them. The sample lists 13,000 to 15,000 clones, about 93% occurring once. This sample stems from a study of T cell clonotyping in hematopoietic cell transplantation. CDR3 length equals 14 residues. Germline loops: CDR1 ENHRY, CDR2 SYGVKD. The rearrangement links TRBV10-3 to TRBJ2-7, with 9 bases lining up with TRBD1. This TCR derives from a male patient between 60 and 69 years old who had an allogeneic stem cell transplant from an unrelated donor, so the T cells may come from the graft donor. Some clones in this sample may be carry-over from other donors' samples. This specimen consisted of PBMCs, obtained 30 days after allogeneic stem cell transplant. The CDR3 sequence: CAISESGQGYEQYF. The CDR3 DNA reads TGTGCCATCAGCGAGTCGGGACAGGGCTACGAGCAGTACTTC.